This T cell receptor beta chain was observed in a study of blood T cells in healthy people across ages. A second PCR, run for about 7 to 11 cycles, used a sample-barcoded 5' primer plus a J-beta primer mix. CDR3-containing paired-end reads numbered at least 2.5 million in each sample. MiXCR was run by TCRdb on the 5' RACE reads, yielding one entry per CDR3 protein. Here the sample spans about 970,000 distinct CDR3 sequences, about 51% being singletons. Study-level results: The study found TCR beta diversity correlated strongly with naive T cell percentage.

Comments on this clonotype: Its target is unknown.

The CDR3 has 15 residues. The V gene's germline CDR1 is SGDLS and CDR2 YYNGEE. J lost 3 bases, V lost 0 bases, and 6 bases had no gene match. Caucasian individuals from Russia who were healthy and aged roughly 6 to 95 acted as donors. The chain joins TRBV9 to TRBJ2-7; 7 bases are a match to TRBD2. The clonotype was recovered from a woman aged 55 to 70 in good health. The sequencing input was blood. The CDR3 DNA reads TGTGCCAGCAGCGTAGGGGGACTACCGAACTACGAGCAGTACTTC. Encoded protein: CASSVGGLPNYEQYF.